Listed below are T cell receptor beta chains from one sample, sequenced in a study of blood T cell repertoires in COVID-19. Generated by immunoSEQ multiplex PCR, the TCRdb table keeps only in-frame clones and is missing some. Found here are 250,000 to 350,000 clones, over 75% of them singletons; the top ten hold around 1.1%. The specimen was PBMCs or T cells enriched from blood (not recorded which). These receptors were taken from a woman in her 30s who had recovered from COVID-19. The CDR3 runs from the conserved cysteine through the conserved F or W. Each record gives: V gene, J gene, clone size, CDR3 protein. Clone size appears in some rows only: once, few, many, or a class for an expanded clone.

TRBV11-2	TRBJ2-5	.	CASSRSGRQETQYF
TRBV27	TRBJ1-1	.	CASSWSQGAVAFF
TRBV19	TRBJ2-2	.	CASSIASGQRPQSNTGELFF
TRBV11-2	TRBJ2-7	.	CASSATGTSGYEQYF
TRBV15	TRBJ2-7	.	CATSRARGHYEQYF
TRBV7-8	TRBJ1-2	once	CASSLVGQGLYYGYTF
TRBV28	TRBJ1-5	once	CASSLLGERQPQHF
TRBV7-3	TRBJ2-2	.	CASSHGAGMNTGELFF
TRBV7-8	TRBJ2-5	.	CASNQLRDRVNFKTQYF
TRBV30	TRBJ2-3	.	CAWSVASSDTQYF
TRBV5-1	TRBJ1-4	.	CASSLVGGVHEKLFF
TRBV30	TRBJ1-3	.	CAWSPGGGPGNTIYF
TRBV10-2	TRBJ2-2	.	CASSGAVAGGTGELFF
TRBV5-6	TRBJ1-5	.	CASSSAGGYSNQPQHF
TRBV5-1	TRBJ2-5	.	CASSFLTTGTYQETQYF
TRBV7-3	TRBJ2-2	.	CASSSGLATTGELFF
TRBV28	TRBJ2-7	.	CASSWGGSAQYYEQYF
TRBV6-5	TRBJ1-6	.	CASSLSTGYRSPLHF
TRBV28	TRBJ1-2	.	CASSLFTGGGYTF
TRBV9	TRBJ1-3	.	CASSGAGGNTIYF